These 20 T cell receptor beta chains were all obtained from the same sample, sequenced in a study of blood T cell repertoires in COVID-19. Clones were sequenced by immunoSEQ multiplex PCR, and TCRdb holds only the in-frame ones, with some missing. Among about 220,000 clones listed, 85% were seen once. The sample taken for sequencing was peripheral blood. The receptors here all came from a woman aged 70 to 79 with COVID-19, enrolled during active disease.

The rearrangement joins TRBV4-3 to TRBJ1-5; D is undetermined. CDR1 and CDR2 from the germline V gene are LGHNA and YSLEER. The V and J ends lost 0 bases and 7 bases respectively, with 7 bases between them. There are 13 residues in the CDR3. The CDR3 sequence: CASSQDQVQPQHF. CDR3 coding DNA: TGCGCCAGCAGCCAAGATCAGGTCCAGCCCCAGCATTTT.

The chain couples TRBV24-1 to TRBJ2-3, with D possibly being TRBD2 (5 bases). The CDR3 extends over 15 amino acids. Trimming left V 3 bases short and J 2 bases short, with 11 bases between. Looked up from germline, CDR1 is KGHDR and CDR2 is SFDVKD. The CDR3 sequence is CATSDGLLPTDTQYF. The CDR3 DNA reads as TGTGCCACCAGTGATGGACTTCTACCCACAGATACGCAGTATTTT.

The chain couples TRBV29-1 to TRBJ2-7, with TRBD1 as a possible D gene (6 bases). CDR1 SQVTM and CDR2 ANQGSEA come from the germline V gene. V lost 4 bases and J lost 4, with 17 bases in between. This CDR3 is built from 14 residues. This CDR3 reads CSVGTASPLYEQYF. CDR3 DNA sequence: TGCAGCGTTGGGACAGCCTCACCTCTTTACGAGCAGTACTTC.

V gene TRBV6-2 or TRBV6-3 combines with J gene TRBJ1-2; 7 positions match TRBD1. From germline, CDR1 is MNHEY and CDR2 SVGEGT. The junction had 15 bases not matched to a gene; V was cut back by 6 bases and J by 5 bases. The CDR3 contains 16 residues. CDR3 loop: CASSRKRVGGGYGYTF. The CDR3 DNA reads as TGTGCCAGCAGCCGAAAAAGGGTAGGGGGCGGATATGGCTACACCTTC.

The chain carries TRBV2 and TRBJ2-2, with 7 positions matching TRBD2. The CDR3 loop spans 14 amino acids. Per the germline V gene, CDR1 is SNHLY and CDR2 is FYNNEI. V trimming: 9 bases; J trimming: 6 bases; junction bases outside the gene matches: 10. The CDR3 DNA reads as TGTGCCAGTCAGAGCGGGGTTTGGGCCGGGGAGCTGTTTTTT. Translating gives CASQSGVWAGELFF.

The chain couples TRBV2 to TRBJ2-2, with 8 bases that match TRBD2. The CDR3 contains 14 residues. Germline trimming cut 7 bases from V and 4 bases from J; bases unmatched to any gene: 5. Germline CDR1 reads SNHLY; CDR2 reads FYNNEI. The CDR3 is CASTPGGRTGELFF. CDR3 coding DNA: TGTGCCAGCACCCCGGGGGGGCGCACCGGGGAGCTGTTTTTT.

This clone appeared once. The chain has TRBV30 and TRBJ1-2, with 7 bases lining up with TRBD1. Germline loops: CDR1 GTSNPN, CDR2 SVGIG (reference sequence). CDR3 length: 14 residues. J lost 3 bases, V lost 7 bases, and 11 bases had no gene match. The CDR3, as DNA: TGTGCCTCACCCAGAGGAGGGGGCTACTATGGCTACACCTTC. Protein: CASPRGGGYYGYTF.

This rearrangement joins TRBV7-2 to TRBJ1-2, with D possibly being TRBD1 (6 bases). Germline V CDR1 and CDR2: SGHTA, FQGNSA. The germline V and J ends were trimmed by 5 bases and 4 bases, with 14 bases remaining between them. This CDR3 is 14 amino acids long. This chain's CDR3 is CASSISGQIYGYTF. DNA of the CDR3: TGTGCCAGCAGCATTAGTGGACAGATCTATGGCTACACCTTC.

The rearrangement links TRBV2 to TRBJ2-3, with 7 bases aligning to TRBD1. CDR1 is SNHLY, CDR2 FYNNEI, per germline. The CDR3 spans 13 residues. The junction had 0 bases not matched to a gene; V was cut back by 6 bases and J by 0 bases. Here the CDR3 DNA reads TGTGCCAGCAGGGACAGGAGCACAGATACGCAGTATTTT. Protein: CASRDRSTDTQYF.

The CDR3 DNA reads TGCGCCAGCAGCCAACTTCAAGCGGGGGGGACCTACGAGCAGTACTTC. It is translated as CASSQLQAGGTYEQYF. The chain employs TRBV4-3 and TRBJ2-7, with 10 bases aligning to TRBD2. CDR3 length equals 16 residues. The J segment lost 2 bases and the V segment lost 2 bases, leaving 6 bases of the junction unmatched. In germline, CDR1 is LGHNA, CDR2 YSLEER.

CDR3 loop: CASSGQGGQPQHF. The CDR3 DNA reads TGTGCCAGCAGTGGGCAGGGTGGCCAGCCCCAGCATTTT. The chain couples TRBV6-2 or TRBV6-3 to TRBJ1-5; perhaps TRBD1 as D (5 bases). V was cut by 5 bases and J by 7 bases, with 12 bases left in between. Per the germline V gene, CDR1 is MNHEY and CDR2 is SVGEGT. The CDR3 sequence is 13 residues long.

V is TRBV3-1 (or the pseudogene TRBV3-2) and J is TRBJ1-5; D unresolved. Trimming took off 4 bases at V and 2 bases at J, with 12 bases between the two ends. CDR3 length: 15 amino acids. The germline gives CDR1 LGHDT, CDR2 YNNKEL (reference sequence). CDR3 sequence (DNA): TGTGCCAGCAGCCTCCGTGCGCAGGGCAATCAGCCCCAGCATTTT. This sequence encodes CASSLRAQGNQPQHF.

The V and J genes are TRBV5-1 and TRBJ2-1, with 12 bases fitting TRBD1. CDR1 and CDR2 (germline): SGHRS, YFSETQ. The CDR3 extends over 16 amino acids. V shed 4 bases, J shed 8 bases, and the junction held 10 bases outside the gene matches. The CDR3 region is CASSRPGTGGNYEQFF. CDR3 coding DNA: TGCGCCAGCAGCAGACCCGGGACAGGGGGCAACTATGAGCAGTTCTTC.

The chain links TRBV2 to TRBJ2-5; unclear D gene. CDR1 and CDR2 (germline): SNHLY, FYNNEI. V lost 6 bases and J lost 7, with 6 bases in between. CDR3 length: 10 residues. The CDR3 sequence: CASSPSTQYF. CDR3 in DNA: TGTGCCAGCAGCCCCTCGACCCAGTACTTC.

J is TRBJ1-3 and V is TRBV27, with D hard to call. Trimming cost V 8 bases and J 1 base, with 12 bases left between them. The germline CDR1 and CDR2 sequences are MNHEY and SMNVEV (reference sequence). CDR3 length: 14 amino acids. The CDR3 nucleotides read TGTGCCAGCGGAAGAACAGCTTCTGGAAACACCATATATTTT. This codes for CASGRTASGNTIYF.

The chain has TRBV7-9 and TRBJ2-5; D unclear. The CDR3 runs to 15 residues. Germline V gene lookup returns CDR1 SEHNR and CDR2 FQNEAQ (reference sequence). The V and J ends lost 4 bases and 4 bases respectively, with 16 bases between them. The CDR3 DNA reads TGTGCCAGCAGCTCCCCTTTGAGAGTTGGAGAGACCCAGTACTTC. This encodes CASSSPLRVGETQYF.

The chain carries TRBV11-3 and TRBJ1-4; possible D gene TRBD1, 6 bases. Germline CDR1 SGHNT, CDR2 YENEEA. The CDR3 spans 15 residues. The V end lost 5 bases, the J end lost 3 bases, and 13 bases lay between the germline ends. This chain's CDR3 is CASSPGQTANEKLFF. The CDR3 DNA sequence: TGTGCCAGCAGCCCCGGACAGACGGCTAATGAAAAACTGTTTTTT.

The CDR3 loop is CASSPVLARDEQFF. The DNA of the CDR3 is TGTGCCAGCTCACCGGTACTAGCGAGGGATGAGCAGTTCTTC. The chain recombines TRBV18 with TRBJ2-1; 7 nucleotides match TRBD2. In germline, CDR1 is KGHSH, CDR2 LQKENI. This CDR3 has 14 amino acids. The trim removed 3 bases at V and 8 bases at J, leaving 7 bases unmatched.

The V and J genes are TRBV7-8 and TRBJ1-2; D is unclear. Germline V gives CDR1 SGHVS, CDR2 FQNEAQ. V lost 1 base, J lost 4 bases, and 10 bases lay in between. The CDR3 is 14 amino acids. The chain's CDR3 is CASSLDAISYGYTF. The CDR3 DNA sequence: TGTGCCAGCAGCTTAGACGCGATATCCTATGGCTACACCTTC.

V gene TRBV10-3 combines with J gene TRBJ2-7, with 10 bases lining up with TRBD2. The CDR3 totals 15 residues. V lost 4 bases to trimming and J lost 5 bases; unmatched junction nucleotides: 8. Looked up from germline, CDR1 is ENHRY and CDR2 is SYGVKD. The CDR3 DNA follows: TGTGCCATCAGTGGCTTCCAGCGGGAGGGCCACGAGCAGTACTTC. Protein sequence: CAISGFQREGHEQYF.